This T cell receptor (beta chain) stems from a study of T cells in Graves' hyperthyroidism and ophthalmopathy. Graves' hyperthyroidism was deemed stable given no ophthalmopathy progression within 18 months. This clonotype was seen at least ten times. This CDR3 region has 17 residues. V lost 4 bases to trimming and J lost 0 bases, with 16 bases between them. The V gene's germline CDR1 is SGHDN and CDR2 FVKESK. The investigators amplified TCR beta CDR3 regions from RNA transcripts. First-round RT-PCR with HTBI primers amplified the TCR CDR3 region. TCRdb redid the calling of the multiplex PCR reads with MiXCR, one entry per CDR3 protein. The data hold about 47,000 distinct CDR3 sequences, with around 55% observed a single time.

The sample comprised peripheral blood or thyroid tissue (not recorded which). This receptor was identified in a young man with Graves' hyperthyroidism. This chain connects TRBV14 to TRBJ1-3; D uncertain. CDR3 nucleotide sequence: TGTGCCAGCAGCCCTCGCGGACGGAGCCTCTCTGGAAACACCATATATTTT. As protein: CASSPRGRSLSGNTIYF.